Sequencing of this T cell receptor (beta chain) was carried out in a study of blood T cell repertoires in COVID-19. Study-wide background: Acute and convalescent COVID-19 specimens originated in the United States, Italy and Spain.

Original processing notes: How many nucleated cells were present was estimated from reference gene primer amplification. Here immunoSEQ multiplex PCR was the method, and the copy in TCRdb shows in-frame clones only, minus some. V and J calls and clone size are given by that table; D and trimming were obtained from the DNA. Among some 47,000 clones listed, approximately 86% were seen once. The clonotype originates from a woman aged 80 or older in a cohort sampled during active or convalescent COVID-19. The sequencing input was peripheral blood.

The CDR3 coding sequence is TGTGCCAGCAGCCAAAGCTCCGGGACTAATGAAAAACTGTTTTTT. Translated: CASSQSSGTNEKLFF. The chain is built from TRBV3-1 (or the pseudogene TRBV3-2) and TRBJ1-4; no clear D gene. V lost 2 bases to trimming and J lost 2 bases, with 9 bases between them. CDR3 size: 15 residues. CDR1 and CDR2 (germline): LGHDT, YNNKEL (reference sequence).